The rows below give T cell receptor beta chains drawn from one sample of a study of early T cells in non-severe SARS-CoV-2 infection. TCRdb re-called the 5' RACE reads with MiXCR, one entry per CDR3 protein. This sample has tens of thousands of distinct CDR3 sequences; over 9% occur once, and the top ten carry approximately 7%. The sequenced sample was whole blood. Source of these receptors: an adult who was a healthcare worker with PCR-confirmed SARS-CoV-2 infection or an uninfected control (not recorded which). The CDR3 runs from the conserved cysteine through the conserved F or W. The D gene is left open where the match is weak. Only part of the rows carry a size: once, few, many, or a class if the clone is expanded.

j_call d_call clone_size v_call cdr3_length cdr3_aa cdr3_nt
TRBJ1-2 TRBD1 . TRBV18 16 CASSPGTAYTNYGYTF TGTGCCAGCTCACCGGGGACAGCCTATACAAACTATGGCTACACCTTC
TRBJ2-1 TRBD2 . TRBV7-9 13 CASSRDYYNEQFF TGTGCCAGCAGCCGGGACTACTACAATGAGCAGTTCTTC
TRBJ2-1 . . TRBV7-2 14 CASSLGSGRNEQFF TGTGCCAGCAGCTTAGGATCGGGCCGCAATGAGCAGTTCTTC
TRBJ1-5 . few TRBV21-1 15 CASSCLEGAAQPQHF TGTGCCAGCAGCTGTCTGGAGGGGGCCGCTCAGCCCCAGCATTTT
TRBJ2-3 TRBD2 . TRBV7-2 16 CASSLELTSGTDTQYF TGTGCCAGCAGCTTAGAGCTTACTAGCGGAACAGATACGCAGTATTTT
TRBJ2-3 . . TRBV5-1 14 CASSLELATDTQYF TGCGCCAGCAGCTTGGAACTAGCAACAGATACGCAGTATTTT
TRBJ2-7 . few TRBV20-1 15 CSASPGGRVSYEQYF TGCAGTGCTAGCCCCGGCGGCAGAGTCTCCTACGAGCAGTACTTC
TRBJ2-2 TRBD2 few TRBV6-5 17 CASSYLLAGGHTGELFF TGTGCCAGCAGTTATCTGCTAGCGGGAGGGCACACCGGGGAGCTGTTTTTT
TRBJ2-3 . few TRBV18 14 CASSRTTSTDTQYF TGTGCCAGCTCACGGACAACTAGCACAGATACGCAGTATTTT
TRBJ2-5 . . TRBV5-4 14 CASSSDREGETQYF TGTGCCAGCAGCTCGGACAGAGAGGGGGAGACCCAGTACTTC
TRBJ2-7 . . TRBV27 14 CASSSLSQGGEQYF TGTGCCAGCAGTTCCCTTTCACAGGGAGGCGAGCAGTACTTC
TRBJ2-7 TRBD2 . TRBV5-1 14 CASSSGTGGYEQYF TGCGCCAGCAGCTCCGGGACGGGGGGCTACGAGCAGTACTTC
TRBJ2-3 TRBD2 few TRBV5-4 16 CASSPPGTSGNGNWDF TGTGCCAGCAGCCCCCCGGGGACTAGCGGGAACGGGAATTGGGATTTT
TRBJ2-1 TRBD1 few TRBV20-1 16 CSARRTGGKGYNEQFF TGCAGTGCTAGACGGACAGGGGGCAAAGGTTACAATGAGCAGTTCTTC
TRBJ2-2 . few TRBV27 13 CAGTTPGAGELFF TGTGCCGGCACCACGCCAGGGGCCGGGGAGCTGTTTTTT
TRBJ2-3 . . TRBV27 15 CASSLYGQGRDTQYF TGTGCCAGCAGTCTTTACGGCCAGGGGCGAGATACGCAGTATTTT
TRBJ2-7 . hyperexpanded TRBV7-8 14 CASSPGGVSYEQYF TGTGCCAGCAGCCCGGGTGGTGTCTCCTACGAGCAGTACTTC
TRBJ2-7 . many TRBV29-1 11 CSVKDRNEQYF TGCAGCGTTAAAGACAGAAACGAGCAGTACTTC
TRBJ2-5 . many TRBV4-2 15 CASSLGQGTLETQYF TGTGCCAGCAGCTTGGGGCAGGGGACCCTAGAGACCCAGTACTTC
TRBJ2-7 . . TRBV20-1 12 CSASGQTYEQYF TGCAGTGCTAGCGGGCAAACCTACGAGCAGTACTTC
TRBJ2-1 . few TRBV7-9 15 CASSLHLVSDNEQFF TGTGCCAGCAGCTTACACCTAGTCTCCGACAATGAGCAGTTCTTC
TRBJ1-2 TRBD1 . TRBV3-1 15 CASSPIRQGHYGYTF TGTGCCAGCAGCCCTATACGACAGGGACACTATGGCTACACCTTC